One sample yielded the 7 T cell receptor beta chains listed below, sequenced in a study of Ad26.COV2.S vaccination and SARS-CoV-2 variants. The repertoire was sequenced with immunoSEQ multiplex PCR; TCRdb's copy has only in-frame clones and lacks some. This sample carries more than 150,000 clones, around 85% of them seen once, and the ten largest clones take 4.5% to 7.5%. Sequencing was performed on peripheral blood, taken after recovery from COVID-19. These receptor sequences come from a human donor who had recovered from COVID-19.

The rearrangement links TRBV6-5 to TRBJ2-3; no reliable D call. Trimming removed 4 bases from V and 6 bases from J, with 14 bases in between. This CDR3 is 14 amino acids long. The germline V gene encodes CDR1 MNHEY and CDR2 SVGAGI. The CDR3 DNA follows: TGTGCCAGCAGTTTGTTTAGCCTTATCGATACGCAGTATTTT. Translation gives CASSLFSLIDTQYF.

The rearrangement links TRBV30 to TRBJ2-3, with no clear D. Trimming removed 4 bases at V and 8 bases at J, with 13 bases between. CDR1 is GTSNPN and CDR2 is SVGIG in the germline V gene (reference sequence). This CDR3 has 12 residues. The CDR3 bases are TGTGCCTGGACCTCCGATCAACGTACGCAGTATTTT. It yields the protein CAWTSDQRTQYF.

V is TRBV2 and J is TRBJ2-5, with 9 bases matching TRBD1. The V segment lost 7 bases and the J segment 4 bases; nucleotides outside the gene matches: 13. Germline V lookup: CDR1 SNHLY, CDR2 FYNNEI. The CDR3 is 16 residues long. The CDR3 bases are TGTGCCAGCACCACCCCCGACAGGGGGTACCGAGAGACCCAGTACTTC. This gives the protein CASTTPDRGYRETQYF.

The chain employs TRBV20-1 and TRBJ2-5; 15 bases match TRBD2. There are 19 residues in the CDR3. J gave up 5 bases and V 3 bases, and 16 bases lay outside the gene matches. From germline, CDR1 is DFQATT and CDR2 SNEGSKA (reference sequence). The CDR3 bases are TGCAGTGCTAGTCGCCGGGGACTAGCGGGGGGTGACTTAGCGGAGACCCAGTACTTC. Translated: CSASRRGLAGGDLAETQYF.

This chain joins TRBV6-6 and TRBJ1-4, with 8 bases fitting TRBD1. Germline values: CDR1 MNHNY, CDR2 SVGAGI (reference sequence). V lost 7 bases to trimming and J lost 10 bases; unmatched junction nucleotides: 11. The CDR3 extends over 14 amino acids. The CDR3 DNA reads TGTGCCAGCATCCCGGACAGGGTCCTTGGAAAACTGTTTTTT. Translation: CASIPDRVLGKLFF.

The V gene is TRBV19, the J gene TRBJ2-3; D perhaps matches TRBD1 (6 bases). Between the trimmed V and J ends, which lost 9 bases and 1 base, there was a span of 14 bases. CDR1 and CDR2 from the germline V gene are LNHDA and SQIVND (reference sequence). CDR3 size: 14 residues. Here the CDR3 DNA reads TGTGCCAGCAGAACAGGGCCAGGCACAGATACGCAGTATTTT. As protein: CASRTGPGTDTQYF.

The chain employs TRBV5-6 and TRBJ2-7, with 7 bases fitting TRBD2. CDR1 and CDR2 from the germline V gene are SGHDT and YYEEEE. The CDR3 runs 15 residues. With 3 bases clipped from V and 3 bases from J, the junction kept 9 bases outside the gene matches. The CDR3 DNA reads TGTGCCAGCAGCTCCCAGGGAGGGACTTTCTACGAGCAGTACTTC. Its protein is CASSSQGGTFYEQYF.